The 15 T cell receptor beta chains below all came from one sample that was sequenced in a study of cytomegalovirus exposure and HLA in healthy donors. The PCR made use of 60 Vbeta and 13 Jbeta primers. Repertoires were generated with immunoSEQ multiplex PCR, while TCRdb's copy carries only in-frame clones and drops some. The table lists some 170,000 clones, roughly 79% of them singletons, with roughly 4.9% in the top ten. Sequenced sample: PBMCs. These receptors all come from a woman aged 18 to 35 in good health and CMV-seropositive.

The chain combines TRBV5-1 with TRBJ2-1; 8 bases fit TRBD1. Germline values: CDR1 SGHRS, CDR2 YFSETQ. CDR3 length: 14 amino acids. The J segment lost 10 bases and the V segment lost 0 bases, leaving 6 bases of the junction unmatched. CDR3 amino acids: CASSLGQGASEQFF. The CDR3 DNA follows: TGCGCCAGCAGCTTGGGTCAGGGGGCTAGCGAGCAGTTCTTC.

J is TRBJ2-1 and V is TRBV27; 11 bases are a match to TRBD1. The CDR3 totals 19 residues. The J segment lost 6 bases and the V segment lost 2 bases, leaving 15 bases of the junction unmatched. Germline assignment: CDR1 MNHEY and CDR2 SMNVEV (reference sequence). In nucleotides, the CDR3 is TGTGCCAGCAGTTTACGGGCCAGATGGACAGGGGGCCCCCTCAATGAGCAGTTCTTC. Amino acid sequence: CASSLRARWTGGPLNEQFF.

The chain has TRBV11-2 and TRBJ2-1, with 8 bases lining up with TRBD2. J lost 10 bases, V lost 2 bases, and 10 bases had no gene match. The CDR3 loop spans 15 amino acids. Germline CDR1 is SGHAT and CDR2 is FQNNGV. The CDR3 nucleotides are TGTGCCAGCAGCTTATATGAAAGCGGGGGAATAGAGCAGTTCTTC. This codes for CASSLYESGGIEQFF.

This clone appeared a single time. The rearrangement joins TRBV7-9 to TRBJ2-2; TRBD2 is a possible D gene (5 bases). Germline V lookup: CDR1 SEHNR, CDR2 FQNEAQ (reference sequence). This CDR3 region has 16 residues. The CDR3 reads CSSHLGRHSVPGELFF. In DNA form, the CDR3 reads TGTTCCTCACACCTTGGACGGCATAGCGTCCCCGGGGAGCTGTTTTTT. The variable domain in full, with the rest retrieved from reference TRBV7-9 and TRBJ2-2, is DTGVSQNPRHKITKRGQNVTFRCDPISEHNRLYWYRQTLGQGPEFLTYFQNEAQLEKSRLLSDRFSAERPKGSFSTLEIQRTEQGDSAMYLCSSHLGRHSVPGELFFGEGSRLTVL.

V and J are TRBV6-6 and TRBJ1-2; 8 nucleotides align to TRBD1. This CDR3 spans 14 amino acids. CDR1 and CDR2 from the germline V gene are MNHNY and SVGAGI (reference sequence). Losses at the gene ends were 11 bases for V and 8 bases for J; bases not matched to a gene: 16. CDR3 sequence reads: CASRPVDRGGGYTF. CDR3 DNA sequence: TGTGCCTCTCGACCCGTAGACAGGGGCGGAGGCTACACCTTC.

Comments on this clone: Different DNA sequences within this sample yield the same CDR3. The rearrangement links TRBV4-1 to TRBJ1-5, with D uncertain. The CDR3 contains 14 residues. CDR1 is MGHRA and CDR2 is YSYEKL in the germline V gene. V shed 2 bases and J shed 0 bases, with 5 bases lying between them. CDR3 region: CASSQLYSNQPQHF. The CDR3 bases are TGCGCCAGCAGCCAATTGTATAGCAATCAGCCCCAGCATTTT.

The V and J genes are TRBV9 and TRBJ1-1; perhaps TRBD1 as D (6 bases). V was pared by 0 bases and J by 11 bases, with 11 bases between. The germline gives CDR1 SGDLS, CDR2 YYNGEE. The CDR3 has 12 residues. CDR3 in amino acids: CASSVEGGVAFF. In DNA form, the CDR3 reads TGTGCCAGCAGCGTAGAGGGGGGGGTGGCTTTCTTT.

This clone turned up a few times. In DNA, the CDR3 is TGTGCCAGCAGCACTCGGCCCCTTGCGACAACGCCAAGTGAGCAGTTCTTC. It is translated as CASSTRPLATTPSEQFF. The chain combines TRBV7-2 with TRBJ2-1; D remains ambiguous. Germline lookup yields CDR1 SGHTA and CDR2 FQGNSA. The CDR3 has 17 residues. V was shortened by 5 bases and J by 9 bases, with 26 bases between the two germline ends.

This clone was counted only a few times. J is TRBJ1-1 and V is TRBV28; TRBD1 might be the D (5 bases). The CDR3 has 18 residues. Germline lookup yields CDR1 MDHEN and CDR2 SYDVKM. Trimming left V 3 bases short and J 2 bases short, with 22 bases between. This CDR3 is CASSFGGRDGTPNTEAFF. DNA of the CDR3: TGTGCCAGCAGTTTTGGTGGGCGAGACGGGACTCCAAACACTGAAGCTTTCTTT.

This sequence joins TRBV12-2 and TRBJ1-3; the table's D call of TRBD1 was not tested on the DNA. TRBV12-2 is marked as a pseudogene. This CDR3 has 15 amino acids. In DNA form, the CDR3 reads TGTGCAAGTCGCTTAGCTGAACATCCTGGAAACACCATATATTTT. Translated: CASRLAEHPGNTIYF.

This clone appeared a few times. The rearrangement links TRBV5-6 to TRBJ2-1; 7 nucleotides match TRBD2. The CDR3 is made up of 17 amino acids. The germline V gene encodes CDR1 SGHDT and CDR2 YYEEEE. Losses at the gene ends were 3 bases for V and 0 bases for J; bases not matched to a gene: 9. CDR3 nucleotides: TGTGCCAGCAGCTCCCAGGCGGCGGGGGTCTCCTACAATGAGCAGTTCTTC. Amino acids: CASSSQAAGVSYNEQFF.

The chain has TRBV19 and TRBJ1-5; 10 bases match TRBD1. CDR3 length: 15 amino acids. Germline V lookup: CDR1 LNHDA, CDR2 SQIVND (reference sequence). V was pared by 6 bases and J by 2 bases, with 4 bases of the junction left unmatched. This CDR3 reads CASRTGGAGNQPQHF. In nucleotides, the CDR3 is TGTGCCAGTAGGACAGGGGGCGCCGGCAATCAGCCCCAGCATTTT.

V is TRBV2 and J is TRBJ2-1; perhaps TRBD2 as D (7 bases). Germline V gene sequence: CDR1 SNHLY, CDR2 FYNNEI. Trimming cost V 2 bases and J 12 bases, with 23 bases left between them. The CDR3 extends over 16 amino acids. The CDR3 reads CASSEKLAGAASPQFF. The CDR3 DNA follows: TGTGCCAGCAGTGAAAAGCTGGCGGGGGCAGCTAGCCCGCAGTTCTTC.

The rearrangement links TRBV5-6 to TRBJ1-5, with 7 bases that match TRBD1. The CDR3 is made up of 14 amino acids. The V segment lost 4 bases and the J segment 7 bases; nucleotides outside the gene matches: 8. Germline values: CDR1 SGHDT, CDR2 YYEEEE. In DNA, the CDR3 is TGTGCCAGCAGCGTTACAGGGGCCAACCAGCCCCAGCATTTT. The encoded protein is CASSVTGANQPQHF.

V is TRBV14 and J is TRBJ2-2, with 9 bases identical to TRBD1. V shed 0 bases and J 10 bases; nucleotides not matched to a gene: 9. The CDR3 contains 16 residues. The germline V gene has CDR1 SGHDN and CDR2 FVKESK. This CDR3 reads CASSQDQGTGSEELFF. The CDR3 nucleotides are TGTGCCAGCAGCCAAGATCAGGGGACAGGGTCTGAGGAGCTGTTTTTT.